Below, one T cell receptor beta chain is given with its context. Its antigen is still unknown. This entry is derived from a study of CD8 T cells in ankylosing spondylitis. General study results and limits: In the blood and synovial fluid of reactive arthritis, some motif variants had been previously reported. Made up of roughly 8 highly homologous variants, a TCR beta motif appeared characteristic of ankylosing spondylitis blood. Relatively scarce in peripheral blood, disease-linked clones were CD8+. Enrichment of disease-linked clones was reportedly significant in matched ankylosing spondylitis synovial fluid.

Using quantitative 5'-RACE with molecular barcodes, the authors made TCR beta libraries. TCRdb reprocessed the 5' RACE reads with MiXCR, giving one entry per CDR3 protein. The sample yields around 480,000 distinct CDR3 sequences, 17% seen once. Unmatched junction bases numbered 3, after V lost 0 bases and J lost 0 bases. The CDR3 is made up of 16 amino acids. From germline, CDR1 is SGHNT and CDR2 YYREEE (reference sequence). Input material: blood, either unsorted or a sorted T cell fraction (not recorded which). The clonotype originates from a male donor with ankylosing spondylitis. The chain couples TRBV5-4 to TRBJ2-3, with 8 bases that match TRBD2. CDR3 amino acids: CASSLDSGGSTDTQYF. The CDR3, as DNA: TGTGCCAGCAGCTTGGACAGCGGGGGTAGCACAGATACGCAGTATTTT.